The entry that follows covers one T cell receptor beta chain sequence. Its matching antigen is unknown. The data stem from a study of cytomegalovirus exposure and HLA in healthy donors. Study-level information: According to later analysis, the same platform produced the roughly 110 validation and around 730 first-cohort repertoires.

Per germline, CDR1 MDHEN and CDR2 SYDVKM. CDR3 length equals 19 residues. V gave up 5 bases and J gave up 2 bases; unmatched junction bases: 16. Study-level findings and limits: For most TCR sequences rarity was the rule, although some public TCRs occurred in many donors. Altogether, about 160 TCR beta chains were recorded as cytomegalovirus-associated. Through in vitro validation, three CMV-associated chains were shown to be specific for CMV antigens.

The assay was immunoSEQ multiplex PCR, and TCRdb's table has in-frame clones only and misses some. Among about 65,000 clones listed, under 95% were seen once. This chain links TRBV28 with TRBJ2-1; 9 positions match TRBD2. The receptor was derived from a woman in her late teens or twenties in good health and CMV-seronegative. Sequenced: PBMCs. DNA of the CDR3: TGTGCCAGCAGTCCCTCCGGGACTAGCCATCGACTTACCTACAATGAGCAGTTCTTC. Translated: CASSPSGTSHRLTYNEQFF.